This T cell receptor beta chain was retrieved from a study of blood T cell repertoires in COVID-19. In the study overall: COVID-19 samples, acute and convalescent, were from the United States, Italy and Spain. In each case, the material was cDNA or gDNA derived from T cells, B-cell-depleted T cells, or PBMCs.

Patients from Seattle were sampled longitudinally, starting during active infection. Per the authors' pipeline: Researchers report that nucleated cell counts were estimated from reference gene primer amplification. Sequenced by immunoSEQ multiplex PCR; TCRdb stores in-frame clones only, minus some. V and J calls and clone size come straight from that table; D and trimming were deduced from the DNA. The repertoire holds more than 300,000 clones, with roughly 86% as singletons. Specimen: peripheral blood. The sequence came from a woman in her 30s with COVID-19, enrolled during active disease.

CDR3 protein: CASSLTQGHEQYF. CDR3 nucleotide sequence: TGTGCCAGCTCACTTACACAGGGCCACGAGCAGTACTTC. This chain uses TRBV18 with TRBJ2-7; TRBD1 is a possible D gene (6 bases). V gave up 4 bases and J gave up 5 bases, with 12 bases separating them. This CDR3 contains 13 residues. CDR1 and CDR2 (germline): KGHSH, LQKENI.